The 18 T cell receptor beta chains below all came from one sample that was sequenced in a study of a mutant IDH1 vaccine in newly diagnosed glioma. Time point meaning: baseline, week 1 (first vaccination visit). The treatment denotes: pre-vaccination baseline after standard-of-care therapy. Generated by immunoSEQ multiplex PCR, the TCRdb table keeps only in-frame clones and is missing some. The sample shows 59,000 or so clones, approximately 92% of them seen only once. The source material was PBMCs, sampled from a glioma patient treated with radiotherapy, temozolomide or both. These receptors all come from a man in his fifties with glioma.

Here the CDR3 reads CASSLTGVSHYNEQFF. In DNA, the CDR3 is TGTGCCAGCAGCCTGACGGGCGTGTCCCATTACAATGAGCAGTTCTTC. The chain joins TRBV27 to TRBJ2-1; D is undetermined. CDR1 is MNHEY and CDR2 is SMNVEV in the germline V gene (reference sequence). V was shortened by 6 bases and J by 4 bases, with 19 bases between the two germline ends. The CDR3 contains 16 residues.

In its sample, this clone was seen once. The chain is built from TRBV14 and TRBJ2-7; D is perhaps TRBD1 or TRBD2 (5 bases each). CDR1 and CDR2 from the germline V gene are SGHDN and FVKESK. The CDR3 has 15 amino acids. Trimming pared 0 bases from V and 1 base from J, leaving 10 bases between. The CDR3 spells CASSQDHGGSYEQYF. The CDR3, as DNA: TGTGCCAGCAGCCAAGATCATGGGGGTTCCTACGAGCAGTACTTC.

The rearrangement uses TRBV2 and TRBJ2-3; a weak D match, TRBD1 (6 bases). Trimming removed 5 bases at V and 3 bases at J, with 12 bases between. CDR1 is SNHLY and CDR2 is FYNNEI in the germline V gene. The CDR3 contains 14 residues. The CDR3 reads CASSYQGTTDTQYF. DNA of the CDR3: TGTGCCAGCAGTTACCAGGGGACGACAGATACGCAGTATTTT.

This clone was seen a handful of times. The DNA of the CDR3 is TGTGCCAGTAGTATTGGGGGCTCTGGGGCCAACGTCCTGACTTTC. This sequence encodes CASSIGGSGANVLTF. The chain combines TRBV19 with TRBJ2-6, with D perhaps being TRBD1 or TRBD2 (5 bases each). There are 15 residues in the CDR3. CDR1 LNHDA and CDR2 SQIVND come from the germline V gene (reference sequence). Between the trimmed V and J ends, which lost 3 bases and 0 bases, there was a span of 6 bases.

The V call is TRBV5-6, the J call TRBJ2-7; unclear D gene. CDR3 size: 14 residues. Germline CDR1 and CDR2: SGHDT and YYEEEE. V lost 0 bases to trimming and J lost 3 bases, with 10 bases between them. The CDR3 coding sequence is TGTGCCAGCAGCTTGGATGGCGGATTCTACGAGCAGTACTTC. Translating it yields CASSLDGGFYEQYF.

For the CDR3, the DNA is TGTGCCAGCAGTGAAGCTCGAGATGAGCAGTTCTTC. It encodes CASSEARDEQFF. J is TRBJ2-1 and V is TRBV6-1; D is unclear. Germline assignment: CDR1 MNHNS and CDR2 SASEGT. CDR3 length: 12 amino acids. Deletions cut 0 bases from V and 8 bases from J, with 5 bases between.

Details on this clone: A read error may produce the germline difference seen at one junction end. The CDR3 nucleotides read TGTGCTAGTGCTTTGAGTGCTAGCCCGGGTCAGTTCTTC. It yields the protein CASALSASPGQFF. This chain links TRBV12-5 with TRBJ2-1; perhaps TRBD2 as D (5 bases). The CDR3 has 13 residues. Germline V gene lookup returns CDR1 LGHNT and CDR2 FRNRAP.

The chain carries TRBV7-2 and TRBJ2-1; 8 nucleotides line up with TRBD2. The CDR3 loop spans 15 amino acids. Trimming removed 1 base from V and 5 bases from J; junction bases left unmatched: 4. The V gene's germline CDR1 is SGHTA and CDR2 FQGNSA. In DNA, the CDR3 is TGTGCCAGCAGCTTAGAGGTAGCGGGGAACAATGAGCAGTTCTTC. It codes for CASSLEVAGNNEQFF.

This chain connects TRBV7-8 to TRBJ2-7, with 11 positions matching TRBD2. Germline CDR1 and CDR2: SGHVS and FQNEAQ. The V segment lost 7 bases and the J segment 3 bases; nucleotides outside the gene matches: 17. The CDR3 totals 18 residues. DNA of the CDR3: TGTGCCAGCACCATCGGGGGACTAGCGGTCCGCCGAAGCTACGAGCAGTACTTC. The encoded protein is CASTIGGLAVRRSYEQYF.

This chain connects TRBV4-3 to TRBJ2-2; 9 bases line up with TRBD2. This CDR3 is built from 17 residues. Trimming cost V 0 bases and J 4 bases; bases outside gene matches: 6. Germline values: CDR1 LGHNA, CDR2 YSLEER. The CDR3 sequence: CASSQDRAGGSTGELFF. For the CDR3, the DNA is TGCGCCAGCAGCCAAGATCGGGCGGGGGGGAGCACCGGGGAGCTGTTTTTT.

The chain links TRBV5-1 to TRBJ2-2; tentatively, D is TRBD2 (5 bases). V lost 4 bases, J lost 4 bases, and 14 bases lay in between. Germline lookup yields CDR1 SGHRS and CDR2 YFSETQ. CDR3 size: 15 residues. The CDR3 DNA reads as TGCGCCAGCAGCCTCCCTAGCATGGTCACCGGGGAGCTGTTTTTT. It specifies CASSLPSMVTGELFF.

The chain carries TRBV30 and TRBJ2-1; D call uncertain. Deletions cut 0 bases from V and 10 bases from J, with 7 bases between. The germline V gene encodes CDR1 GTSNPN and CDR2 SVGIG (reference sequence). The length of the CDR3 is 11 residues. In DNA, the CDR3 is TGTGCCTGGAGTGTAGGTCGGGAGCAGTTCTTC. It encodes CAWSVGREQFF.

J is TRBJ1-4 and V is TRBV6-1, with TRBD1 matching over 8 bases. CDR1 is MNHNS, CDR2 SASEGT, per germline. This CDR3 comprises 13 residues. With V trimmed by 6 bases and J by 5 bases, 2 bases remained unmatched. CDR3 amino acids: CASRQGGNEKLFF. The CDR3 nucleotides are TGTGCCAGCAGACAGGGGGGGAATGAAAAACTGTTTTTT.

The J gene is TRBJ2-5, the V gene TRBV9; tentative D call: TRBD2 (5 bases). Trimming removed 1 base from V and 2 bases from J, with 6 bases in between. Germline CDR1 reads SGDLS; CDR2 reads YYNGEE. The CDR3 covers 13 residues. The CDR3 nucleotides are TGTGCCAGCAGCGTAACGGGGCAAGAGACCCAGTACTTC. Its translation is CASSVTGQETQYF. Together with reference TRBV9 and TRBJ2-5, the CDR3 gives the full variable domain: DSGVTQTPKHLITATGQRVTLRCSPRSGDLSVYWYQQSLDQGLQFLIQYYNGEERAKGNILERFSAQQFPDLHSELNLSSLELGDSALYFCASSVTGQETQYFGPGTRLLVL.

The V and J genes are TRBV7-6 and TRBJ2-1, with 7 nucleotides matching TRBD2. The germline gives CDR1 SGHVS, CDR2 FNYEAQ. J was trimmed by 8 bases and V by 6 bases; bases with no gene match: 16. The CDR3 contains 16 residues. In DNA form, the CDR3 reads TGTGCCAGCAGTCTCCTGGGAGGGAGGGCCTCCGATGAGCAGTTCTTC. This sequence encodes CASSLLGGRASDEQFF.

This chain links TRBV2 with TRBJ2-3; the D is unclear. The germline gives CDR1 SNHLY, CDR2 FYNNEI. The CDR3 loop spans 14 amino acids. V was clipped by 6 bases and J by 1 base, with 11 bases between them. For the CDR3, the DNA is TGTGCCAGCAGGGATTTGGCGCGCACAGATACGCAGTATTTT. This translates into CASRDLARTDTQYF.

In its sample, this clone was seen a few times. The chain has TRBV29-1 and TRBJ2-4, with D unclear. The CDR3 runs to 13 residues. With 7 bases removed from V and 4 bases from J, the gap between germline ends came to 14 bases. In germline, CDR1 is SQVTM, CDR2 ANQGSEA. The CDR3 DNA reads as TGCAGCGCTCGAGAGAATTTTAAAAACATTCAGTACTTC. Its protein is CSARENFKNIQYF.

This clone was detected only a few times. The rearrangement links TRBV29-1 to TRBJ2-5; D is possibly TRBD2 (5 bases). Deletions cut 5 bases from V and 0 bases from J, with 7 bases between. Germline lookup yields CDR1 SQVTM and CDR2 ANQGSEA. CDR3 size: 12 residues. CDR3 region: CSVTGNQETQYF. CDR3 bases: TGCAGCGTTACCGGGAACCAAGAGACCCAGTACTTC.